These 8 T cell receptor beta chains share one sample of origin, sequenced in a study of regulatory T cells in long-lasting Graves disease. Construction of TCR beta libraries relied on iRepertoire HTBI primers and on Arm-PCR targeting CDR3 regions. TCRdb processed the multiplex PCR reads anew with MiXCR; each CDR3 protein has one entry. The sample has about 560,000 distinct CDR3 sequences, around 15% seen once. As for time point: newly diagnosed GD, antithyroid drugs for less than 3 months. With RNA extracted from PBMCs as input, the TCR library was made. The same data also went into a second study, on T cells in Graves' hyperthyroidism and ophthalmopathy.

The sequencing used peripheral blood mononuclear cells (PBMCs), collected at new diagnosis, from a patient treated with antithyroid drugs. All receptors come from a man younger than 35 with Graves disease.

The chain couples TRBV19 to TRBJ1-1; 9 bases map to TRBD1. Germline loops: CDR1 LNHDA, CDR2 SQIVND (reference sequence). This CDR3 contains 14 residues. V shed 7 bases and J 3 bases; nucleotides not matched to a gene: 6. The CDR3, as DNA: TGTGCCAGTATAGGGGACAGGGTTTACACTGAAGCTTTCTTT. Its translation is CASIGDRVYTEAFF.

There are many counts of this clonotype. V and J are TRBV2 and TRBJ1-2, with TRBD1 identical over 7 bases. Germline V gives CDR1 SNHLY, CDR2 FYNNEI. This CDR3 region has 13 residues. Germline trimming cut 7 bases from V and 4 bases from J; bases unmatched to any gene: 6. CDR3 sequence reads: CASIWDSSYGYTF. The CDR3 nucleotides are TGTGCCAGCATATGGGACAGCAGCTATGGCTACACCTTC.

Ten or more counts support this clonotype. This chain connects TRBV6-5 to TRBJ1-2; the D gene is possibly TRBD1 (5 bases). The V and J ends lost 0 bases and 4 bases respectively, with 15 bases between them. Germline V gene lookup returns CDR1 MNHEY and CDR2 SVGAGI. CDR3 length equals 16 residues. The CDR3 spells CASSYSWGTTSYGYTF. The CDR3 DNA sequence: TGTGCCAGCAGTTACTCCTGGGGCACGACAAGCTATGGCTACACCTTC.

J is TRBJ2-1 and V is TRBV7-9; no reliable D call. The ends were cut back, 5 bases at V and 6 bases at J, with 11 bases in the middle. The CDR3 sequence is 13 residues long. The germline V gene encodes CDR1 SEHNR and CDR2 FQNEAQ (reference sequence). CDR3: CASSRVESNEQFF. The CDR3 nucleotides read TGTGCCAGCAGCCGTGTCGAAAGCAATGAGCAGTTCTTC.

This clonotype has at least ten counts. This rearrangement joins TRBV28 to TRBJ2-7; 9 bases match TRBD1. The V segment lost 2 bases and the J segment 6 bases; nucleotides outside the gene matches: 11. CDR1 and CDR2 (germline): MDHEN, SYDVKM. The CDR3 runs 16 residues. CDR3 coding DNA: TGTGCCAGCAGTTTACCGCCCTGGACAGGGGCCATCGAGCAGTACTTC. As protein: CASSLPPWTGAIEQYF.

The chain recombines TRBV19 with TRBJ2-3, with D unresolved. The V gene's germline CDR1 is LNHDA and CDR2 SQIVND (reference sequence). The germline V and J ends were trimmed by 3 bases and 0 bases, with 10 bases remaining between them. This CDR3 comprises 15 residues. CDR3 sequence (DNA): TGTGCCAGTAGTATGATTGGAACTAGCACAGATACGCAGTATTTT. Its protein is CASSMIGTSTDTQYF.

This clonotype was seen more than once but under ten times. This rearrangement joins TRBV7-2 to TRBJ2-2; 8 bases map to TRBD2. V dropped 5 bases and J dropped 2; count of bases not matched to a gene: 4. The CDR3 has 15 amino acids. Germline CDR1 reads SGHTA; CDR2 reads FQGNSA. The CDR3 region is CASSRTSSNTGELFF. The CDR3, as DNA: TGTGCCAGCAGCCGGACTAGCAGTAACACCGGGGAGCTGTTTTTT. The full variable domain, rest sourced from reference TRBV7-2 and TRBJ2-2, is GAGVSQSPSNKVTEKGKDVELRCDPISGHTALYWYRQSLGQGLEFLIYFQGNSAPDKSGLPSDRFSAERTGGSVSTLTIQRTQQEDSAVYLCASSRTSSNTGELFFGEGSRLTVL.

Only a few counts were recorded for this clonotype. V gene TRBV5-6 combines with J gene TRBJ2-7; 10 positions match TRBD2. The germline CDR1 and CDR2 sequences are SGHDT and YYEEEE. V trimming: 4 bases; J trimming: 4 bases; junction bases outside the gene matches: 5. This CDR3 is built from 14 residues. CDR3 protein: CASSLGTSVYEQYF. The CDR3 nucleotides read TGTGCCAGCAGCCTCGGGACTAGCGTTTACGAGCAGTACTTC.